This is a list of T cell receptor beta chains from one sample in a study of CD8 T cells in Susac syndrome. In TCRdb, the immunoSEQ multiplex PCR reads were re-called with MiXCR into one record per CDR3 protein. The top ten hold 0.15% of the sample, which has a few hundred thousand distinct CDR3 sequences, less than 95% seen once. The sequencing sample was made of CD4+ T cells from PBMCs. The source of these receptors is a human donor with Susac syndrome. CDR3s include the opening cysteine and the closing phenylalanine or tryptophan. Fields, in order: clone size, D gene, J gene, V gene, CDR3 protein, CDR3 DNA. A D gene is named only where the DNA matches it firmly. Expanded clones are given a class, and other clones once, few, many or no size at all.

size: .
D: TRBD1
J: TRBJ1-5
V: TRBV6-2/TRBV6-3
CDR3: CASSRDSPEPQHF
DNA: TGTGCCAGCAGCCGGGACAGCCCTGAGCCCCAGCATTTT

size: .
D: .
J: TRBJ2-7
V: TRBV12-3/TRBV12-4
CDR3: CASSLRGAGLSYEQYF
DNA: TGTGCCAGCAGTTTACGGGGGGCCGGGCTGTCCTACGAGCAGTACTTC

size: few
D: .
J: TRBJ2-7
V: TRBV6-2/TRBV6-3
CDR3: CASSYSFYEQYF
DNA: TGTGCCAGCAGTTACTCGTTCTACGAGCAGTACTTC

size: .
D: .
J: TRBJ1-5
V: TRBV20-1
CDR3: CSASAGNQPQHF
DNA: TGCAGTGCTAGTGCAGGCAATCAGCCCCAGCATTTT

size: .
D: TRBD1
J: TRBJ2-7
V: TRBV5-1
CDR3: CASSLVGTASEGYEQYF
DNA: TGCGCCAGCAGCTTGGTGGGGACAGCAAGTGAGGGTTACGAGCAGTACTTC

size: .
D: .
J: TRBJ1-6
V: TRBV18
CDR3: CASSDIGAHNSPLHF
DNA: TGTGCCAGCTCTGATATCGGGGCACATAATTCACCCCTCCACTTT

size: .
D: TRBD1
J: TRBJ2-5
V: TRBV30
CDR3: CAWGQDQETQYF
DNA: TGTGCCTGGGGACAGGACCAAGAGACCCAGTACTTC

size: .
D: .
J: TRBJ1-1
V: TRBV24-1
CDR3: CATSDPGFTEAFF
DNA: TGTGCCACCAGTGATCCGGGGTTCACTGAAGCTTTCTTT

size: once
D: .
J: TRBJ2-2
V: TRBV2
CDR3: CASSETGRSTGELFF
DNA: TGTGCCAGCAGTGAAACAGGGAGGAGCACCGGGGAGCTGTTTTTT

size: .
D: .
J: TRBJ2-1
V: TRBV29-1
CDR3: CSVVTGSAFYNEQFF
DNA: TGCAGCGTCGTGACCGGGTCAGCCTTCTACAATGAGCAGTTCTTC

size: once
D: .
J: TRBJ1-6
V: TRBV28
CDR3: CASSLGPGHNSPLHF
DNA: TGTGCCAGCAGCCTAGGCCCGGGTCATAATTCACCCCTCCACTTT

size: .
D: TRBD2
J: TRBJ2-1
V: TRBV7-2
CDR3: CASSQGWRGGRDEQFF
DNA: TGTGCCAGCAGCCAGGGGTGGCGGGGGGGCCGAGATGAGCAGTTCTTC

size: .
D: TRBD1
J: TRBJ2-5
V: TRBV9
CDR3: CASSVAGGQETQYF
DNA: TGTGCCAGCAGCGTTGCAGGGGGTCAAGAGACCCAGTACTTC

size: .
D: TRBD1
J: TRBJ2-3
V: TRBV20-1
CDR3: CSARGQGRDTQYF
DNA: TGCAGTGCTAGAGGACAGGGCCGAGACACGCAGTATTTT

size: .
D: .
J: TRBJ1-2
V: TRBV19
CDR3: CACSGINYGYTF
DNA: TGTGCCTGCTCGGGCATCAACTATGGCTACACCTTC

size: .
D: .
J: TRBJ1-1
V: TRBV19
CDR3: CASSSDGYMNTEAFF
DNA: TGTGCCAGTAGTAGCGACGGATACATGAACACTGAAGCTTTCTTT

size: .
D: TRBD1
J: TRBJ1-1
V: TRBV14
CDR3: CASSPGQGAFF
DNA: TGTGCCAGCAGCCCGGGACAGGGGGCTTTCTTT

size: .
D: .
J: TRBJ2-2
V: TRBV12-3/TRBV12-4
CDR3: CASSFFLANTGELFF
DNA: TGTGCCAGCAGTTTCTTCCTCGCGAACACCGGGGAGCTGTTTTTT

size: .
D: .
J: TRBJ1-6
V: TRBV5-1
CDR3: CASSPDVESSYNSPLHF
DNA: TGCGCCAGCAGCCCCGACGTCGAGAGCTCCTATAATTCACCCCTCCACTTT

size: .
D: .
J: TRBJ2-5
V: TRBV2
CDR3: CASRWDQETQYF
DNA: TGTGCCAGCAGATGGGACCAAGAGACCCAGTACTTC

size: .
D: .
J: TRBJ1-5
V: TRBV12-3/TRBV12-4
CDR3: CASSFGPQPQHF
DNA: TGTGCCAGCAGTTTCGGTCCTCAGCCCCAGCATTTT

size: .
D: .
J: TRBJ1-6
V: TRBV5-1
CDR3: CASSLSAGGNSPLHF
DNA: TGCGCCAGCAGCTTGTCGGCGGGTGGGAATTCACCCCTCCACTTT

size: once
D: .
J: TRBJ2-1
V: TRBV5-1
CDR3: CASSLDGSNEQFF
DNA: TGCGCCAGCAGCTTGGACGGGAGCAATGAGCAGTTCTTC

size: .
D: .
J: TRBJ1-5
V: TRBV7-2
CDR3: CASSADSNNQPQHF
DNA: TGTGCCAGCAGCGCAGACAGCAACAATCAGCCCCAGCATTTT

size: .
D: .
J: TRBJ2-1
V: TRBV29-1
CDR3: CSVAKDTFFSSYNEQFF
DNA: TGCAGCGTTGCGAAGGACACCTTTTTCTCCTCCTACAATGAGCAGTTCTTC

size: .
D: .
J: TRBJ1-5
V: TRBV3-1
CDR3: CASSQDPGKGQPQHF
DNA: TGTGCCAGCAGCCAAGATCCGGGGAAAGGGCAGCCCCAGCATTTT

size: .
D: TRBD1
J: TRBJ1-2
V: TRBV19
CDR3: CASGQVNYGYTF
DNA: TGTGCCAGTGGACAGGTTAACTATGGCTACACCTTC

size: .
D: TRBD1
J: TRBJ1-3
V: TRBV20-1
CDR3: CSAGTGAGNTIYF
DNA: TGCAGTGCCGGGACAGGGGCTGGAAACACCATATATTTT

size: once
D: .
J: TRBJ2-2
V: TRBV19
CDR3: CASSKRAGDTGELFF
DNA: TGTGCCAGTAGTAAAAGGGCAGGCGACACCGGGGAGCTGTTTTTT

size: .
D: TRBD1
J: TRBJ1-5
V: TRBV6-1
CDR3: CASSQRTGVSNQPQHF
DNA: TGTGCCAGCAGTCAAAGGACAGGGGTTAGCAATCAGCCCCAGCATTTT

size: .
D: TRBD2
J: TRBJ2-7
V: TRBV6-6
CDR3: CASKRAGLYEQYF
DNA: TGTGCCAGCAAACGAGCGGGGCTCTACGAGCAGTACTTC

size: .
D: .
J: TRBJ1-2
V: TRBV14
CDR3: CASSQGTPASGGYTF
DNA: TGTGCCAGCAGCCAAGGGACCCCCGCTTCGGGTGGCTACACCTTC

size: once
D: TRBD1
J: TRBJ2-2
V: TRBV4-1
CDR3: CASSGRDSNTGELFF
DNA: TGCGCCAGCAGCGGTCGGGACAGTAACACCGGGGAGCTGTTTTTT

size: .
D: TRBD2
J: TRBJ2-3
V: TRBV19
CDR3: CASKGSSGGAVWTDTQYF
DNA: TGTGCCAGTAAGGGTAGTAGCGGGGGGGCGGTGTGGACAGATACGCAGTATTTT

size: once
D: TRBD1
J: TRBJ1-2
V: TRBV30
CDR3: CAWSDMDRRSYGYTF
DNA: TGTGCCTGGAGTGACATGGACAGGAGGAGCTATGGCTACACCTTC

size: .
D: TRBD2
J: TRBJ2-1
V: TRBV20-1
CDR3: CSARAMGGGQFF
DNA: TGCAGTGCTAGAGCTATGGGCGGGGGGCAGTTCTTC

size: once
D: TRBD1
J: TRBJ1-4
V: TRBV30
CDR3: CAWSRDRGREKLFF
DNA: TGTGCCTGGAGTCGGGACAGGGGGAGAGAAAAACTGTTTTTT

size: .
D: .
J: TRBJ1-5
V: TRBV12-3/TRBV12-4
CDR3: CASSLSGSRPVNQPQHF
DNA: TGTGCCAGCAGTTTGAGCGGGAGCAGGCCGGTAAATCAGCCCCAGCATTTT

size: .
D: .
J: TRBJ1-5
V: TRBV3-1
CDR3: CASSQERSRPQHF
DNA: TGTGCCAGCAGCCAAGAGCGAAGCCGGCCCCAGCATTTT

size: few
D: TRBD2
J: TRBJ2-2
V: TRBV3-1
CDR3: CASSPSGGTGELFF
DNA: TGTGCCAGCAGCCCGTCGGGAGGGACAGGGGAGCTGTTTTTT

size: .
D: .
J: TRBJ1-2
V: TRBV29-1
CDR3: CSVEGGGVNGYTF
DNA: TGCAGCGTTGAAGGGGGCGGCGTAAATGGCTACACCTTC

size: .
D: TRBD2
J: TRBJ2-1
V: TRBV29-1
CDR3: CSVGSAGGSYNEQFF
DNA: TGCAGCGTTGGTTCTGCGGGGGGCTCCTACAATGAGCAGTTCTTC